A single TCR beta chain is shown here with its context. Its antigen is not known. This entry is derived from a study of shared clonotypes between healthy human individuals. Study results and limitations: Owing to a small donor count, the genetic and exposure-history diversity represented was limited.

In the original workflow: As immunoSEQ supplied junction-only sequences (without quality scores), filtering differed. Clones were read by immunoSEQ multiplex PCR, and TCRdb kept only the in-frame ones, dropping some. The DNA gave D and trimming, while V, J and clone size come from that table. The sample consists of about 2 million clones, 90% to 95% of them appearing once. Germline V gene data show CDR1 as MNHEY and CDR2 as SVGAGI. The trim removed 0 bases at V and 9 bases at J, leaving 5 bases unmatched. CDR3 size: 14 residues. This sequence was found in a man in his late teens or twenties in good health. The chain has TRBV6-5 and TRBJ2-3, with TRBD1 matching over 8 bases. Input material: naive CD4+ T cells sorted from blood. Subset described: CD45RA+ positively selected. Here the CDR3 reads CASSYSPTGETQYF. DNA for the CDR3: TGTGCCAGCAGTTACTCCCCGACAGGGGAAACGCAGTATTTT.